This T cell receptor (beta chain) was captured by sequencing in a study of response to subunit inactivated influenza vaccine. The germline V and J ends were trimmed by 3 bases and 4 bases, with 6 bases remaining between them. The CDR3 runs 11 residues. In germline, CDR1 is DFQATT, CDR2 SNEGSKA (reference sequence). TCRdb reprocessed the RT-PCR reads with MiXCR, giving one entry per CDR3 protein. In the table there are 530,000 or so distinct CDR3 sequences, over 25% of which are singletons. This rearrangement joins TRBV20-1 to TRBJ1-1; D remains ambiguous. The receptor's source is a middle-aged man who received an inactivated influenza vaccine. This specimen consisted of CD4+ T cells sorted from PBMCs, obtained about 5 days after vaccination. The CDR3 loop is CSASSFTEAFF. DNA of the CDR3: TGCAGTGCTAGTTCCTTCACTGAAGCTTTCTTT.